The 18 T cell receptor beta chains below all came from one sample that was sequenced in a study of shared clonotypes between healthy human individuals. Here immunoSEQ multiplex PCR was the method, and the copy in TCRdb shows in-frame clones only, minus some. The sample carries hundreds of thousands of clones, 70% to 80% recorded once. Sequencing was performed on PBMCs. The receptors come from a woman in her 40s in good health. Some clones in this sample may be carry-over from other donors' samples.

V is TRBV29-1 and J is TRBJ2-5; TRBD2 matches at 7 bases. Germline V gene lookup returns CDR1 SQVTM and CDR2 ANQGSEA. The trim removed 6 bases at V and 4 bases at J, leaving 8 bases unmatched. The CDR3 contains 13 residues. CDR3 in amino acids: CSVSGRGRETQYF. The CDR3 DNA reads as TGCAGCGTGTCAGGGCGGGGGAGAGAGACCCAGTACTTC.

In its sample, this clone was seen once. This same CDR3 is encoded by further DNA sequences in the sample. This chain joins TRBV30 and TRBJ2-5; 11 bases agree with TRBD2. Germline V lookup: CDR1 GTSNPN, CDR2 SVGIG (reference sequence). After removal of 3 bases from V and 4 bases from J, the junction contained 1 base not matched to a gene. The CDR3 extends over 13 amino acids. The CDR3 region has the DNA TGTGCCTGGAGACTAGCGGGAGTAGAGACCCAGTACTTC. Encoded protein: CAWRLAGVETQYF.

The V and J genes are TRBV5-1 and TRBJ2-7; 9 bases map to TRBD2. The end of the DNA is better explained by TRBJ2-1, so the J call may be wrong. Germline CDR1 and CDR2: SGHRS and YFSETQ. This CDR3 spans 15 amino acids. This CDR3 reads CASSLSLAGNNEQFF. Here the CDR3 DNA reads TGCGCCAGCAGCTTGAGTCTAGCGGGGAACAATGAGCAGTTCTTC.

The gene calls are TRBV28 and TRBJ2-7, with 12 nucleotides matching TRBD2. The germline V gene encodes CDR1 MDHEN and CDR2 SYDVKM. V dropped 8 bases and J dropped 6; count of bases not matched to a gene: 8. This CDR3 has 14 residues. The DNA for the CDR3 is TGTGCCAGCGGGCTGACTAGCGGGAGTCTCGAGCAGTACTTC. Amino acids: CASGLTSGSLEQYF.

Comment on this clone: A far bigger clonotype differs at one base, so this is likely a read error. The chain carries TRBV4-1 and TRBJ2-1, with 14 bases lining up with TRBD2. Looked up from germline, CDR1 is MGHRA and CDR2 is YSYEKL. The CDR3 is made up of 15 amino acids. V lost 4 bases and J lost 11; bases outside the gene matches: 7. CDR3 amino acids: CASSPGLAGENKQFF. DNA of the CDR3: TGCGCCAGCAGCCCGGGACTAGCGGGAGAGAATAAGCAGTTCTTC.

This rearrangement joins TRBV6-5 to TRBJ2-2; 7 bases are a match to TRBD1. This CDR3 has 12 residues. Unmatched junction bases numbered 2, after V lost 9 bases and J lost 4 bases. The germline V gene encodes CDR1 MNHEY and CDR2 SVGAGI. The CDR3 here is CASGTATGELFF. The CDR3, as DNA: TGTGCCAGTGGGACAGCCACCGGGGAGCTGTTTTTT.

The chain carries TRBV27 and TRBJ1-3; D call uncertain. This CDR3 contains 16 residues. The germline V gene has CDR1 MNHEY and CDR2 SMNVEV (reference sequence). Trimming removed 2 bases at V and 2 bases at J, with 13 bases between. CDR3 nucleotide sequence: TGTGCCAGCAGTTTAACGGGCAGGCCCGCTGGAAACACCATATATTTT. As protein: CASSLTGRPAGNTIYF.

This clone is a singleton in its sample. This rearrangement joins TRBV30 to TRBJ1-5, with unresolved D. V shed 1 base and J shed 10 bases, with 17 bases lying between them. Germline V gene lookup returns CDR1 GTSNPN and CDR2 SVGIG (reference sequence). The CDR3 length is 14 residues. CDR3 protein: CAWSEGAVQGPQHF. The CDR3, as DNA: TGTGCCTGGAGTGAGGGAGCAGTTCAAGGACCCCAGCATTTT.

The chain links TRBV25-1 to TRBJ2-2, with a weak D call TRBD1 (5 bases). This CDR3 region has 16 residues. CDR1 and CDR2 from the germline V gene are MGHDK and SYGVNS. V was trimmed by 4 bases and J by 7 bases, leaving 19 bases between them. CDR3 nucleotides: TGTGCCAGCAGTGCTCACCCAGGGCGGCAGCACGGGGAGCTGTTTTTT. As protein: CASSAHPGRQHGELFF.

The chain is built from TRBV27 and TRBJ2-1, with D unclear. Deletions cut 5 bases from V and 4 bases from J, with 12 bases between. The germline V gene encodes CDR1 MNHEY and CDR2 SMNVEV (reference sequence). There are 14 residues in the CDR3. The CDR3 sequence is CASSLSLPYNEQFF. CDR3 bases: TGTGCCAGCAGTCTTAGCTTACCGTACAATGAGCAGTTCTTC.

The CDR3 loop is CASSSDPNTGELFF. Written as DNA, the CDR3 is TGTGCCAGCAGCTCGGACCCGAACACCGGGGAGCTGTTTTTT. This sequence joins TRBV7-6 and TRBJ2-2, with no clear D. Trimming took off 4 bases at V and 0 bases at J, with 6 bases between the two ends. From germline, CDR1 is SGHVS and CDR2 FNYEAQ. The CDR3 totals 14 residues.

The chain recombines TRBV27 with TRBJ2-7; D could derive from TRBD1 or TRBD2 (5 bases each). The CDR3 runs to 13 residues. CDR1 is MNHEY and CDR2 is SMNVEV in the germline V gene (reference sequence). V was shortened by 9 bases and J by 2 bases, with 14 bases between the two germline ends. CDR3 nucleotide sequence: TGTGCCAGTATGGGACGGGAAACCTACGAGCAGTACTTC. It specifies CASMGRETYEQYF.

This sequence joins TRBV27 and TRBJ2-1, with D hard to call. The V and J ends lost 5 bases and 8 bases respectively, with 13 bases between them. The CDR3 runs 13 residues. Germline V gene data show CDR1 as MNHEY and CDR2 as SMNVEV (reference sequence). DNA of the CDR3: TGTGCCAGCAGTCAAGACACCGCCGATGAGCAGTTCTTC. This encodes CASSQDTADEQFF.

The chain has TRBV1 and TRBJ1-2. TRBV1 is assigned pseudogene status. The CDR3 runs 16 residues. The CDR3 bases are TGCACCAGCAGTTGTGTCGGTGTGCGAAAGACCTATGGCTACACCTTC. Residues: CTSSCVGVRKTYGYTF.

This chain uses TRBV15 with TRBJ2-7; D not certain. Looked up from germline, CDR1 is LNHNV and CDR2 is YYDKDF (reference sequence). CDR3 size: 16 residues. Trimming left V 0 bases short and J 6 bases short, with 18 bases between. CDR3 region: CATSRDRSRPVGEQYF. CDR3 in DNA: TGTGCCACCAGCAGAGATCGTAGCAGACCAGTTGGCGAGCAGTACTTC.

This clone has a handful of counts. The chain uses TRBV6-5 and TRBJ2-1; no clear D gene. V was shortened by 8 bases and J by 0 bases, with 8 bases between the two germline ends. Germline lookup yields CDR1 MNHEY and CDR2 SVGAGI. CDR3 length: 13 residues. CDR3 residues: CASQSSSYNEQFF. CDR3 DNA sequence: TGTGCCAGCCAATCGAGCTCCTACAATGAGCAGTTCTTC.

This rearrangement joins TRBV7-9 to TRBJ2-2, with D perhaps assigned TRBD1 or TRBD2 (6 bases each). Germline V CDR1 and CDR2: SEHNR, FQNEAQ (reference sequence). V was cut by 3 bases and J by 3 bases, with 14 bases left in between. CDR3 length: 16 residues. This CDR3 reads CASSFGTGAHTGELFF. The DNA for the CDR3 is TGTGCCAGCAGCTTTGGGACGGGGGCCCACACCGGGGAGCTGTTTTTT.

This clone was detected once. The J gene is TRBJ2-3, the V gene TRBV5-4; no clear D gene. Per the germline V gene, CDR1 is SGHNT and CDR2 is YYREEE (reference sequence). V dropped 0 bases and J dropped 4 bases, with 12 bases sitting between them. CDR3 length: 15 residues. The CDR3 loop is CASSLGRRNSDTQYF. In DNA form, the CDR3 reads TGTGCCAGCAGCTTGGGACGGAGAAATTCAGATACGCAGTATTTT.